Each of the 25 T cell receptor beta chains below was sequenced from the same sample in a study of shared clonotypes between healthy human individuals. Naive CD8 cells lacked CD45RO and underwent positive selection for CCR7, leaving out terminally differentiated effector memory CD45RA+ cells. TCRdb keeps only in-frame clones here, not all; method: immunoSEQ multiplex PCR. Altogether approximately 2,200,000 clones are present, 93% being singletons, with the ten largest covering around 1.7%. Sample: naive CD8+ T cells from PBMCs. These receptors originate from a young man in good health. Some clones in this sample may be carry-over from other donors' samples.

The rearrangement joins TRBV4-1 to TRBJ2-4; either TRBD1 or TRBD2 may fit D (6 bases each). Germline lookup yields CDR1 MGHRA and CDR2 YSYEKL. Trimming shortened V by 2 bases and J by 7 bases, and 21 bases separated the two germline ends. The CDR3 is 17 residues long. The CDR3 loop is CASSQKGVGGMGNIQYF. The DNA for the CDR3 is TGCGCCAGCAGCCAAAAGGGGGTAGGCGGGATGGGGAACATTCAGTACTTC.

This CDR3 is CAISESRADIQYF. In DNA form, the CDR3 reads TGTGCCATCAGTGAATCCAGGGCCGACATTCAGTACTTC. The V and J genes are TRBV10-3 and TRBJ2-4, with a possible D match to TRBD1 (5 bases). Trimming stripped 3 bases from V and 8 bases from J, with 11 bases between. The CDR3 loop spans 13 amino acids. The germline V gene encodes CDR1 ENHRY and CDR2 SYGVKD.

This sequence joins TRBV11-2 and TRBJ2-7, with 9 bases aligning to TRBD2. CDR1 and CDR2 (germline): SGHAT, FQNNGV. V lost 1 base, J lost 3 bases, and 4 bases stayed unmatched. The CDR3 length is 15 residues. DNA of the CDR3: TGTGCCAGCAGCTTAGCTAGCGGGGTCTTCTACGAGCAGTACTTC. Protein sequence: CASSLASGVFYEQYF.

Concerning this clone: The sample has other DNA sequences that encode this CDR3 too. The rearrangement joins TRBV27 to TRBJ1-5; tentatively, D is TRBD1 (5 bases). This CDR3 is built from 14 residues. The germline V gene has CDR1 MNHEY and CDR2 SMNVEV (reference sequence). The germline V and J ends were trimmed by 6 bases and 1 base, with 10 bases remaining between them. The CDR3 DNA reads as TGTGCCAGCAGCCTGAGACAGAGCAATCAGCCCCAGCATTTT. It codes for CASSLRQSNQPQHF.

CDR3 region: CASALGRTDTQYF. CDR3 DNA: TGTGCCAGCGCCCTGGGGAGGACAGATACGCAGTATTTT. The V call is TRBV7-8, the J call TRBJ2-3, with D perhaps TRBD2 (6 bases). There are 13 residues in the CDR3. Germline CDR1 is SGHVS and CDR2 is FQNEAQ. Trimming pared 8 bases from V and 3 bases from J, leaving 12 bases between.

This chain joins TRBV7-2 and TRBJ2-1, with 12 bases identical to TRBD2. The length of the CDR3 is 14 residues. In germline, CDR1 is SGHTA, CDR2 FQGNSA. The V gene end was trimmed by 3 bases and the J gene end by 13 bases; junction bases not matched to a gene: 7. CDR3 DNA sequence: TGTGCCAGCAGCTTCCGACTAGCGGGAGCAGTACAGTTCTTC. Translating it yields CASSFRLAGAVQFF.

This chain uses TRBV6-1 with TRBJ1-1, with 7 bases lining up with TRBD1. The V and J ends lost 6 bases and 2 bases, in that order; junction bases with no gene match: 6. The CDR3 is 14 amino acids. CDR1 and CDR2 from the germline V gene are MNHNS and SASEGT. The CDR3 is CASRRGQANTEAFF. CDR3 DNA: TGTGCCAGCAGGAGAGGACAGGCCAACACTGAAGCTTTCTTT.

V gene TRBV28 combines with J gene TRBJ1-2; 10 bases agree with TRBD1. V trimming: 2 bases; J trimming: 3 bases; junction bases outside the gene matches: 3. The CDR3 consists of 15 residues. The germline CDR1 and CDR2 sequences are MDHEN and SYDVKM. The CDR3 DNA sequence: TGTGCCAGCAGTTTAACGGGACAGGGGTACTATGGCTACACCTTC. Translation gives CASSLTGQGYYGYTF.

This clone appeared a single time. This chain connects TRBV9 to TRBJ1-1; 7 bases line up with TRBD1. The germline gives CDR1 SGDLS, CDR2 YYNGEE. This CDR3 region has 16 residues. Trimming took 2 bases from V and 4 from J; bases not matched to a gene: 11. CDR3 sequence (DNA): TGTGCCAGCAGCGTGTCGAAGACAGGGTTGGTCACTGAAGCTTTCTTT. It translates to CASSVSKTGLVTEAFF.

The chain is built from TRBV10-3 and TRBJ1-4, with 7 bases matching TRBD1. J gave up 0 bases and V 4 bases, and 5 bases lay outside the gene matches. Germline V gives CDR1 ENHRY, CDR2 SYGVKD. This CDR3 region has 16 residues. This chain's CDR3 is CAISGGQKATNEKLFF. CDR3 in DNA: TGTGCCATCAGTGGGGGACAGAAAGCAACTAATGAAAAACTGTTTTTT.

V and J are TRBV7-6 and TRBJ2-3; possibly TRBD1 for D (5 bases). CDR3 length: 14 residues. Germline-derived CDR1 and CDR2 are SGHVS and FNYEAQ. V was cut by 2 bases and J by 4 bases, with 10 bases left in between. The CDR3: CASSLSGAPDTQYF. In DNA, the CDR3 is TGTGCCAGCAGCTTATCTGGGGCCCCAGATACGCAGTATTTT. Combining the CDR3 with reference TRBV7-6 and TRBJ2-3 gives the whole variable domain GAGVSQSPRYKVTKRGQDVALRCDPISGHVSLYWYRQALGQGPEFLTYFNYEAQQDKSGLPNDRFSAERPEGSISTLTIQRTEQRDSAMYRCASSLSGAPDTQYFGPGTRLTVL.

The CDR3 bases are TGTGCCAGCAGATCCATACTAGCGGCTATAAACATTCAGTACTTC. Its translation: CASRSILAAINIQYF. The chain couples TRBV28 to TRBJ2-4, with TRBD2 matching 8 bases. The CDR3 extends over 15 amino acids. The trim removed 6 bases at V and 6 bases at J, leaving 10 bases unmatched. The germline CDR1 and CDR2 sequences are MDHEN and SYDVKM.

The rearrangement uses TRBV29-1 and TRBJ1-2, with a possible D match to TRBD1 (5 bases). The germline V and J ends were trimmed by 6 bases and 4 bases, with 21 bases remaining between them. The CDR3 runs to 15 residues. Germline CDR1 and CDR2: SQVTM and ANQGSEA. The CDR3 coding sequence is TGCAGCGTGAACGAACGGGACCCTTACCGCTATGGCTACACCTTC. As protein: CSVNERDPYRYGYTF.

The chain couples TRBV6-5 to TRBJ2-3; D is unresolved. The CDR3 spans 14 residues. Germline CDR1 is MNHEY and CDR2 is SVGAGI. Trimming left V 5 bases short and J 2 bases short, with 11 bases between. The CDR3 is CASSDGRTTDTQYF. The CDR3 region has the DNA TGTGCCAGCAGTGACGGACGGACCACAGATACGCAGTATTTT.

CDR3 nucleotide sequence: TGTGCCAGCAGCTTAGCTCGGCAGGGGCATATTCCCATGAACACTGAAGCTTTCTTT. Translating gives CASSLARQGHIPMNTEAFF. The rearrangement joins TRBV7-6 to TRBJ1-1; perhaps TRBD1 as D (6 bases). The germline V and J ends were trimmed by 0 bases and 0 bases, with 20 bases remaining between them. Germline assignment: CDR1 SGHVS and CDR2 FNYEAQ. The CDR3 extends over 19 amino acids.

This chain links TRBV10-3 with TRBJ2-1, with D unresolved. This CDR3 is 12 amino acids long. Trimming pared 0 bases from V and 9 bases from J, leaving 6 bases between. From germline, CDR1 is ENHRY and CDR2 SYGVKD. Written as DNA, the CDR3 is TGTGCCATCAGTGAGTCGGCCGGTGAGCAGTTCTTC. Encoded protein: CAISESAGEQFF.

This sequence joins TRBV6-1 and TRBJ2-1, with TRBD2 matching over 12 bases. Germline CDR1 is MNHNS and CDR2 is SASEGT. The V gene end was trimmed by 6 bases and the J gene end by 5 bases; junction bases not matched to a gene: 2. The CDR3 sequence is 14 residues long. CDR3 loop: CASSRLAGDNEQFF. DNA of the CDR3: TGTGCCAGCAGCAGACTAGCGGGAGACAATGAGCAGTTCTTC.

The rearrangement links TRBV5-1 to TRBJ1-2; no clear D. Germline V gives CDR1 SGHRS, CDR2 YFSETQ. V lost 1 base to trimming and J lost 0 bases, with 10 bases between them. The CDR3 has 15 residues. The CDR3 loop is CASSLMQTSNYGYTF. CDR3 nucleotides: TGCGCCAGCAGCTTGATGCAGACTTCTAACTATGGCTACACCTTC.

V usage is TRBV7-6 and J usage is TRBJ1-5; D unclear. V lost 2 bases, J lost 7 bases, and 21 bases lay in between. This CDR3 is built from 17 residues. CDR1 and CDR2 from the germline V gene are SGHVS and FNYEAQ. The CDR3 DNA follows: TGTGCCAGCAGCTTAACGGTCCTCACGGTGGGAGAACAGCCCCAGCATTTT. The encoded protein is CASSLTVLTVGEQPQHF.

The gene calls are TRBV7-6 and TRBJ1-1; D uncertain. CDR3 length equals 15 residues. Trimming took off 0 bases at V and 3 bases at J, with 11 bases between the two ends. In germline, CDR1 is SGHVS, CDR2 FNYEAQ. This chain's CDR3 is CASSLAPGRYTEAFF. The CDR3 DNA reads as TGTGCCAGCAGCTTAGCGCCGGGGAGGTACACTGAAGCTTTCTTT.

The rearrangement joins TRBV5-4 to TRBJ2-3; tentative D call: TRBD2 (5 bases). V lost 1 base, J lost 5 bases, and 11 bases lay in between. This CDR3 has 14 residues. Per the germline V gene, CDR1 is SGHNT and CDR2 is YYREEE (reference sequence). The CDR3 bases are TGTGCCAGCAGCTTGTTTCTTGCGGGAGATACGCAGTATTTT. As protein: CASSLFLAGDTQYF.

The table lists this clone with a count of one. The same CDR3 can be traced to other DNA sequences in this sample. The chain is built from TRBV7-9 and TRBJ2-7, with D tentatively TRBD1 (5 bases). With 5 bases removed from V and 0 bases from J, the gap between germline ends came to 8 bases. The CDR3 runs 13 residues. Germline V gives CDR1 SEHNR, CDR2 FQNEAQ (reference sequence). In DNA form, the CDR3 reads TGTGCCAGCAGCGCGGACACCTCCTACGAGCAGTACTTC. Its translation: CASSADTSYEQYF.

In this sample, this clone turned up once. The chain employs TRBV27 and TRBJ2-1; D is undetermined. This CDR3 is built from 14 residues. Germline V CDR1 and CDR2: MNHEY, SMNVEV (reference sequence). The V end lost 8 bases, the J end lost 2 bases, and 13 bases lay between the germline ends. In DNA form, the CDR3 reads TGTGCCAGCCGAGTGGGGTCGCCCTACAATGAGCAGTTCTTC. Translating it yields CASRVGSPYNEQFF.

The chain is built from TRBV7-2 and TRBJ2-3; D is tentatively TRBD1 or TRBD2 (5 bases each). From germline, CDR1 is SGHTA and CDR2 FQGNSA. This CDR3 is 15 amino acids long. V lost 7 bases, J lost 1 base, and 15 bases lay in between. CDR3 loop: CASTTGTARTDTQYF. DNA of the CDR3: TGTGCCAGCACCACGGGGACCGCCCGCACAGATACGCAGTATTTT.

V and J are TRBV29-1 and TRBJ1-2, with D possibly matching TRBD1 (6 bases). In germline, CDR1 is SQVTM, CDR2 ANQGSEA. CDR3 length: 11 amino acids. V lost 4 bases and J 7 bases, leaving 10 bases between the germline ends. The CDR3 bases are TGCAGCGTTGCTGACAGGCCTGGCTACACCTTC. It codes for CSVADRPGYTF.